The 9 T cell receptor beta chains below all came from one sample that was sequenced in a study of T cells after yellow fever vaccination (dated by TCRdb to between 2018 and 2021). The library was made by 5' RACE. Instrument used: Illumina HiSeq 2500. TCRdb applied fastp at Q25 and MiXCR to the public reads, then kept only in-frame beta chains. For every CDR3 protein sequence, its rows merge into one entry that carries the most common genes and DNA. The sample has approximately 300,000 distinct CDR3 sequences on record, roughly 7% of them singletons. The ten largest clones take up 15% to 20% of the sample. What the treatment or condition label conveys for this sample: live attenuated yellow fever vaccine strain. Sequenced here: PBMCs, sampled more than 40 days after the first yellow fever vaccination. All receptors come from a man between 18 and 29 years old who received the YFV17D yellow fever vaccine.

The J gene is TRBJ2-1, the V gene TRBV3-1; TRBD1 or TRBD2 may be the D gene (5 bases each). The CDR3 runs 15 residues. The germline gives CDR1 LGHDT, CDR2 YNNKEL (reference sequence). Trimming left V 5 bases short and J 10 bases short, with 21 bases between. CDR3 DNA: TGTGCCAGCAGCTCGGGGCGTTATGAGGGAAAAGAGCAGTTCTTC. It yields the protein CASSSGRYEGKEQFF.

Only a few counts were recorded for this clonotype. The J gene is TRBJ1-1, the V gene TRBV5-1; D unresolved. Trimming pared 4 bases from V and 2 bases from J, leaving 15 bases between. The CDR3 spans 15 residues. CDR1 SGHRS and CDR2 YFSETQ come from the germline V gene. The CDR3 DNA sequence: TGCGCCAGCAGCCCAGGTAAAGAATTAAACACTGAAGCTTTCTTT. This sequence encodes CASSPGKELNTEAFF. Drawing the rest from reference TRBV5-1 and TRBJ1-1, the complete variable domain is KAGVTQTPRYLIKTRGQQVTLSCSPISGHRSVSWYQQTPGQGLQFLFEYFSETQRNKGNFPGRFSGRQFSNSRSEMNVSTLELGDSALYLCASSPGKELNTEAFFGQGTRLTVV.

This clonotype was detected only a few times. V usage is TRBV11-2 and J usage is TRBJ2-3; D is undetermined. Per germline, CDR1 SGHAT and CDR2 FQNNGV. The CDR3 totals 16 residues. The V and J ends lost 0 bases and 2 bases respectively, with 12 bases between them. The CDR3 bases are TGTGCCAGCAGCTTAGATCCCTCCCCCGTCACAGATACGCAGTATTTT. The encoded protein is CASSLDPSPVTDTQYF.

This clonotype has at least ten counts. The CDR3 loop reads CASSQVSAGARSEQFF. In DNA, the CDR3 is TGTGCCAGCAGCCAAGTATCCGCGGGGGCAAGGAGTGAGCAGTTCTTC. This rearrangement joins TRBV4-2 to TRBJ2-1, with D possibly matching TRBD2 (7 bases). The germline CDR1 and CDR2 sequences are LGHNA and YNFKEQ. CDR3 length equals 16 residues. Trimming shortened V by 1 base and J by 9 bases, and 19 bases separated the two germline ends.

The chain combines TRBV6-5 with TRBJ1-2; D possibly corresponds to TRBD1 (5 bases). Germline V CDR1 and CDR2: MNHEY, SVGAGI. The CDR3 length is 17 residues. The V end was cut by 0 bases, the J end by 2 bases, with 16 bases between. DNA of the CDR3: TGTGCCAGCAGTTACTCAGGGGCTGAAGGGGCCAACTATGGCTACACCTTC. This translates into CASSYSGAEGANYGYTF.

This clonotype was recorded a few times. CDR3 loop: CASTLGLGNTEAFF. The CDR3, as DNA: TGTGCCAGCACCCTGGGACTGGGGAACACTGAAGCTTTCTTT. The V and J genes are TRBV6-5 and TRBJ1-1; tentatively, D is TRBD1 (5 bases). This CDR3 is 14 amino acids long. The germline V gene encodes CDR1 MNHEY and CDR2 SVGAGI. V gave up 7 bases and J gave up 1 base, with 13 bases separating them.

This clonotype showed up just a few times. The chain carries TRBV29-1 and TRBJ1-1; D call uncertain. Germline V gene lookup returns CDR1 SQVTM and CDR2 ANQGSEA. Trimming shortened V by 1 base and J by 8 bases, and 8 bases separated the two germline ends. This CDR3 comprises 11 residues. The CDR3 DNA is TGCAGCGTTGAAGGCGGTCGCGAAGCTTTCTTT. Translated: CSVEGGREAFF.

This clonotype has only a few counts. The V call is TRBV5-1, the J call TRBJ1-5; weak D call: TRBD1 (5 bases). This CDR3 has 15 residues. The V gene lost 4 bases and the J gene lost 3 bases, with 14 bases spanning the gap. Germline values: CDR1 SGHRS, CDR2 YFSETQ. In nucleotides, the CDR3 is TGCGCCAGCAGCCCGTTGGGGGGTCCCAATCAGCCCCAGCATTTT. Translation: CASSPLGGPNQPQHF.

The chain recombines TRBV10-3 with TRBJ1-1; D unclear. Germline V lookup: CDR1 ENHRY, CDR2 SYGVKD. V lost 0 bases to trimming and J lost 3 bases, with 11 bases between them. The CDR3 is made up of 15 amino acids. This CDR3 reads CAISESIPLYTEAFF. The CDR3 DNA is TGTGCCATCAGTGAGTCGATTCCCCTATACACTGAAGCTTTCTTT.